Shown below are 2 T cell receptor beta chains from a single sample sequenced in a study of cytomegalovirus exposure and HLA in healthy donors. In the PCR, 60 Vbeta and 13 Jbeta primers were used. The table came from immunoSEQ multiplex PCR; TCRdb's copy has only in-frame clones and leaves some out. The table lists around 130,000 clones, about two thirds of them singletons. Sequenced material: PBMCs. The receptors derive from a woman aged 60 to 75 in good health and CMV-seropositive.

V is TRBV5-4 and J is TRBJ1-4, with 8 bases fitting TRBD1. The CDR3 runs 15 residues. The J segment lost 5 bases and the V segment lost 4 bases, leaving 7 bases of the junction unmatched. Germline V gives CDR1 SGHNT, CDR2 YYREEE (reference sequence). In DNA, the CDR3 is TGTGCCAGCAGCAACCGACAGGGGCAGAATGAAAAACTGTTTTTT. This codes for CASSNRQGQNEKLFF. Full variable domain (rest looked up from reference TRBV5-4 and TRBJ1-4): ETGVTQSPTHLIKTRGQQVTLRCSSQSGHNTVSWYQQALGQGPQFIFQYYREEENGRGNFPPRFSGLQFPNYSSELNVNALELDDSALYLCASSNRQGQNEKLFFGSGTQLSVL.

V gene TRBV27 combines with J gene TRBJ1-2; D is unresolved. Per the germline V gene, CDR1 is MNHEY and CDR2 is SMNVEV (reference sequence). The germline V and J ends were trimmed by 3 bases and 2 bases, with 7 bases remaining between them. This CDR3 region has 13 residues. In DNA, the CDR3 is TGTGCCAGCAGTTTGAGGCAGAACTATGGCTACACCTTC. This sequence encodes CASSLRQNYGYTF.